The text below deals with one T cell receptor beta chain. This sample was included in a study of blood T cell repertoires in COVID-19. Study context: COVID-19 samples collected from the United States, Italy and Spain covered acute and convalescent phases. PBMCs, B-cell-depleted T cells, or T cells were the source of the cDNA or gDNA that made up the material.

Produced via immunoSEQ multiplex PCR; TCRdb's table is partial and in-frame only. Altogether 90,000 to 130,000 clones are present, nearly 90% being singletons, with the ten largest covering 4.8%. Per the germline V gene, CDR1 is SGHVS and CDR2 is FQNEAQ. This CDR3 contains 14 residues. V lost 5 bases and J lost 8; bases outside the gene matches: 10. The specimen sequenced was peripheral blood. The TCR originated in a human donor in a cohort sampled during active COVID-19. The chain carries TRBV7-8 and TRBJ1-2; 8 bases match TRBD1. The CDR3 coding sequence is TGTGCCAGCAGCGGGGGGGACAGGCTCCGCGGCTACACCTTC. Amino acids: CASSGGDRLRGYTF.